The clone carrying this TCR beta chain was detected a few times. Its antigen remains unidentified. This record comes from a study of CD8+ T cells in alopecia areata. Whole-study context: Twice a day, 5 to 10 mg of oral tofacitinib was administered to treated patients. Whole-study findings and limits: Scalp specimens additionally yield sequences from normal skin's resident alphabeta T cells.

Separation by sorting yielded CD4+ and CD8+ T cells from PBMCs. CDR3 length: 16 residues. The junction had 15 bases not matched to a gene; V was cut back by 6 bases and J by 2 bases. The V gene's germline CDR1 is SQVTM and CDR2 ANQGSEA. Reverse transcribed after extraction, RNA yielded cDNA as the sequencing template. The protocol was immunoSEQ multiplex PCR, while the TCRdb copy is restricted to in-frame clones and leaves out a portion. This table holds 170,000 or so clones, 50% to 75% found once. The rearrangement links TRBV29-1 to TRBJ2-7; 8 nucleotides agree with TRBD2. The receptor comes from a human donor with alopecia areata. Specimen: CD4+ T cells sorted from blood, collected at week 0. The DNA for the CDR3 is TGCAGCGTCGTCCGGGGGGGTCAGGGAAATACCTACGAGCAGTACTTC. This codes for CSVVRGGQGNTYEQYF.